This T cell receptor beta chain derives from a study of T cell responses to AZD1222 COVID-19 vaccine. Study-wide results and caveats: Once two AZD1222 doses were given, Spike-specific TCR breadth and depth went up.

Sequenced by immunoSEQ multiplex PCR; TCRdb stores in-frame clones only, minus some. The sample shows around 130,000 clones, around 90% of them seen only once. This clone was recorded a few times. The antigen is undetermined. The CDR3 is 15 residues long. Looked up from germline, CDR1 is SGHRS and CDR2 is YFSETQ. J lost 7 bases, V lost 3 bases, and 6 bases had no gene match. The sequencing used peripheral blood, collected 28 days after the second AZD1222 dose. This TCR came from an adult who received the AZD1222 COVID-19 vaccine. The chain has TRBV5-1 and TRBJ1-6, with TRBD1 identical over 8 bases. The CDR3 region has the DNA TGCGCCAGCAGCTACACGACAGGGGAGAATTCACCCCTCCACTTT. Amino acid sequence: CASSYTTGENSPLHF.